This entry lists 15 T cell receptor beta chains sequenced from one sample in a study of blood T cells in healthy people across ages. A sample-barcoded 5' primer and a J-beta primer mix were used in a second PCR of roughly 7 to 11 cycles. TCRdb called the 5' RACE reads again in MiXCR, with one record for every CDR3 protein. The repertoire has 1.5 million to 2 million distinct CDR3 sequences, about 31% of them found once; the top ten carry roughly 12%. The sample consisted of blood. The receptors stem from a woman aged 30 to 39 in good health.

This sequence joins TRBV9 and TRBJ2-5; 10 bases line up with TRBD1. Judging by the DNA end, TRBJ2-7 fits better; the J call may be wrong. Germline CDR1 reads SGDLS; CDR2 reads YYNGEE. CDR3 length: 16 amino acids. The CDR3 loop is CASSVGTGGDGYEQYF. The CDR3 nucleotides are TGTGCCAGCAGCGTAGGGACAGGGGGGGATGGCTACGAGCAGTACTTC.

Only a few counts were recorded for this clonotype. The genes are TRBV27 and TRBJ1-4, with D maybe TRBD1 (6 bases). The ends were cut back, 3 bases at V and 1 base at J, with 12 bases in the middle. CDR3 length: 16 residues. Germline lookup yields CDR1 MNHEY and CDR2 SMNVEV (reference sequence). The CDR3: CASSFLTDRTNEKLFF. The CDR3 nucleotides read TGTGCCAGCAGTTTTTTGACGGACAGAACTAATGAAAAACTGTTTTTT.

CDR3 nucleotides: TGTGCCTGGAGCCCCACAGGGTGGTACGAGCAGTACTTC. As protein: CAWSPTGWYEQYF. The chain combines TRBV30 with TRBJ2-5, with TRBD1 as a possible D gene (6 bases). The J call may not be correct, given that the DNA end is closer to TRBJ2-7. The CDR3 extends over 13 amino acids. Germline CDR1 reads GTSNPN; CDR2 reads SVGIG (reference sequence).

Only a few counts were recorded for this clonotype. The chain is built from TRBV20-1 and TRBJ1-1; possible D gene TRBD1, 5 bases. V lost 1 base, J lost 0 bases, and 12 bases lay in between. There are 15 residues in the CDR3. The germline CDR1 and CDR2 sequences are DFQATT and SNEGSKA (reference sequence). CDR3: CSARAPGRLNTEAFF. Here the CDR3 DNA reads TGCAGTGCTAGAGCCCCGGGACGGTTGAACACTGAAGCTTTCTTT.

Details on this clonotype: One end of the junction is discordant with germline, which a read error may explain. The J gene is TRBJ2-1, the V gene TRBV7-3; 7 bases fit TRBD2. Germline CDR1 SGHTA, CDR2 FQGTGA. This CDR3 has 16 residues. Written as DNA, the CDR3 is TGTGCCAGCAGCTTAATTGGCGGGAGATCTTACAATGAGCGGTTCTTC. It specifies CASSLIGGRSYNERFF.

This rearrangement joins TRBV9 to TRBJ1-5, with D unresolved. The germline gives CDR1 SGDLS, CDR2 YYNGEE. V lost 0 bases and J 6 bases, leaving 13 bases between the germline ends. The CDR3 sequence is 15 residues long. The CDR3 here is CASSVEEDFAQPQHF. CDR3 nucleotide sequence: TGTGCCAGCAGCGTAGAGGAGGATTTTGCTCAGCCCCAGCATTTT.

A few counts support this clonotype. This rearrangement joins TRBV5-1 to TRBJ1-1; 10 nucleotides match TRBD1. This CDR3 region has 15 residues. The germline gives CDR1 SGHRS, CDR2 YFSETQ. V was clipped by 0 bases and J by 11 bases; unmatched bases: 10. The CDR3 sequence: CASSLDRDRGHSAFF. As DNA, the CDR3 is TGCGCCAGCAGCTTGGACCGGGACAGGGGACACTCGGCTTTCTTT.

There are a few counts of this clonotype. The J gene is TRBJ2-7, the V gene TRBV12-3 or TRBV12-4; unclear D gene. This CDR3 region has 13 residues. Trimming shortened V by 4 bases and J by 6 bases, and 13 bases separated the two germline ends. The CDR3 DNA sequence: TGTGCCAGCAGTTCATTAACGACGGGCGAGCAGTACTTC. Protein sequence: CASSSLTTGEQYF.

This clonotype was observed a handful of times. The V and J genes are TRBV29-1 and TRBJ2-1, with D tentatively TRBD1 (6 bases). Germline V gene data show CDR1 as SQVTM and CDR2 as ANQGSEA. The CDR3 totals 12 residues. Trimming cost V 4 bases and J 7 bases, with 11 bases left between them. The CDR3 bases are TGCAGCGTTGCACAGGGTGTGAATGAGCAGTTCTTC. Protein: CSVAQGVNEQFF.

J is TRBJ2-1 and V is TRBV11-2; no clear D. CDR1 SGHAT and CDR2 FQNNGV come from the germline V gene. This CDR3 is 14 amino acids long. V dropped 2 bases and J dropped 3 bases, with 8 bases sitting between them. The CDR3 sequence: CASSLLWGYNEQFF. CDR3 DNA: TGTGCCAGCAGCTTACTGTGGGGCTACAATGAGCAGTTCTTC.

This chain connects TRBV28 to TRBJ2-7, with D possibly matching TRBD2 (6 bases). The CDR3 loop spans 16 amino acids. Trimming removed 6 bases from V and 5 bases from J, with 23 bases in between. The germline V gene has CDR1 MDHEN and CDR2 SYDVKM. The CDR3 sequence is CASRSLGGAASDEQYF. CDR3 sequence (DNA): TGTGCCAGCAGATCCCTTGGAGGGGCTGCTTCGGACGAGCAGTACTTC.

The chain uses TRBV6-2 or TRBV6-3 and TRBJ2-7; possible D gene TRBD2, 6 bases. V shed 6 bases and J shed 3 bases, with 24 bases lying between them. This CDR3 has 17 amino acids. Germline CDR1 and CDR2: MNHEY and SVGEGT. For the CDR3, the DNA is TGTGCCAGCAGCTCCTGGACACGATTAGGGAGGAGCTACGAGCAGTACTTC. It translates to CASSSWTRLGRSYEQYF.

The chain links TRBV11-2 to TRBJ1-4; D is uncertain. Trimming removed 5 bases from V and 6 bases from J, with 16 bases in between. The CDR3 length is 15 residues. Germline CDR1 reads SGHAT; CDR2 reads FQNNGV. CDR3 in DNA: TGTGCCAGCAGCAATAGTCATTCGCGGGATGAAAAACTGTTTTTT. It translates to CASSNSHSRDEKLFF.

The sample holds a few counts of this clonotype. V gene TRBV7-9 combines with J gene TRBJ2-7; TRBD2 aligns across 7 bases. V gave up 3 bases and J gave up 3 bases; unmatched junction bases: 11. CDR1 and CDR2 (germline): SEHNR, FQNEAQ (reference sequence). The CDR3 is made up of 16 amino acids. The CDR3, as DNA: TGTGCCAGCAGCTTGGCTCAGGGACTACCGGGCTACGAGCAGTACTTC. Translation gives CASSLAQGLPGYEQYF.

The rearrangement joins TRBV14 to TRBJ1-1, with TRBD1 as a possible D gene (6 bases). This CDR3 spans 15 amino acids. V was cut by 0 bases and J by 6 bases, with 14 bases left in between. Looked up from germline, CDR1 is SGHDN and CDR2 is FVKESK. The CDR3 DNA is TGTGCCAGCAGCCAAGATGGCAGGGGAGGGGCTGAAGCTTTCTTT. Protein product: CASSQDGRGGAEAFF.